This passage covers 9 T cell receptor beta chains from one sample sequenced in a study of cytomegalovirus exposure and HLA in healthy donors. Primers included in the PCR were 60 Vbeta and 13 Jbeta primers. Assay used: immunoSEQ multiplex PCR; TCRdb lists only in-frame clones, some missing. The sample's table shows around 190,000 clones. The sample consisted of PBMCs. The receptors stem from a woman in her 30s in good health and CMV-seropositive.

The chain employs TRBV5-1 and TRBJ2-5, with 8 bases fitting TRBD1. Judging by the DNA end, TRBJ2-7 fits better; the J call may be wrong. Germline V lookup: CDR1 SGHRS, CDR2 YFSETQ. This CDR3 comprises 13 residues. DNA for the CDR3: TGCGCCAGCAGCTTCGACAGGGGCCACGAGCAGTACTTC. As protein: CASSFDRGHEQYF.

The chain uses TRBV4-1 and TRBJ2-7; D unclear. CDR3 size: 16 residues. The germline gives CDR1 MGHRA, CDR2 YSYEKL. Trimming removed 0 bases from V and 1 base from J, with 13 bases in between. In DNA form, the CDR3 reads TGCGCCAGCAGCCAAGATAGTAATAGCCTTTCCTACGAGCAGTACTTC. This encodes CASSQDSNSLSYEQYF.

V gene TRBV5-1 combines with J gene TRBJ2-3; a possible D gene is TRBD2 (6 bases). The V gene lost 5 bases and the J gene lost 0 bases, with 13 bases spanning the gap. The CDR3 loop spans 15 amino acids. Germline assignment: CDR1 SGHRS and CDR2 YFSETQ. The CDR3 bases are TGCGCCAGCAGTCGTGGGGGGACTAGCACAGATACGCAGTATTTT. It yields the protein CASSRGGTSTDTQYF.

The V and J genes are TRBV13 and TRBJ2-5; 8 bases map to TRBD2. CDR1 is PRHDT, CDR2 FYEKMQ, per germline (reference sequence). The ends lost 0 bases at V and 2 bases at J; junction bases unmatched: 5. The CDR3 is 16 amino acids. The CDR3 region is CASSLGSAGGQETQYF. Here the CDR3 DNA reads TGTGCCAGCAGCTTAGGATCTGCGGGGGGTCAAGAGACCCAGTACTTC.

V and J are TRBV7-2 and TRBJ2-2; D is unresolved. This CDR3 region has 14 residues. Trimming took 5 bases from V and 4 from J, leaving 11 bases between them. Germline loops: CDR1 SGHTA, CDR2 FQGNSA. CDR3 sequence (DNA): TGTGCCAGCAGCCCCCTCAGTTCCACCGGGGAGCTGTTTTTT. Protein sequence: CASSPLSSTGELFF. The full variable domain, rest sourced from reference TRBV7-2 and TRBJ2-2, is GAGVSQSPSNKVTEKGKDVELRCDPISGHTALYWYRQSLGQGLEFLIYFQGNSAPDKSGLPSDRFSAERTGGSVSTLTIQRTQQEDSAVYLCASSPLSSTGELFFGEGSRLTVL.

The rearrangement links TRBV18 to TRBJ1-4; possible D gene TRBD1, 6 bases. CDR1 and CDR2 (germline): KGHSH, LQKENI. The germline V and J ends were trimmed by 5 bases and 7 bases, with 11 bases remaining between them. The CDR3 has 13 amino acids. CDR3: CASSKGGAEKLFF. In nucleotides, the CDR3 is TGTGCCAGCTCAAAGGGGGGGGCTGAAAAACTGTTTTTT.

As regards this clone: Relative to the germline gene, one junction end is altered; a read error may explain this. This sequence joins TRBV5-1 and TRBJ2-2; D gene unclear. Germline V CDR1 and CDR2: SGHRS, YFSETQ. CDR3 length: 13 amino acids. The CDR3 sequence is CPSSPGNTGELFF. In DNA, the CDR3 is TGCCCCAGCAGCCCCGGGAACACCGGGGAGCTGTTTTTT. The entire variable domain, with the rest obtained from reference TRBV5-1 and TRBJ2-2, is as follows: KAGVTQTPRYLIKTRGQQVTLSCSPISGHRSVSWYQQTPGQGLQFLFEYFSETQRNKGNFPGRFSGRQFSNSRSEMNVSTLELGDSALYLCPSSPGNTGELFFGEGSRLTVL.

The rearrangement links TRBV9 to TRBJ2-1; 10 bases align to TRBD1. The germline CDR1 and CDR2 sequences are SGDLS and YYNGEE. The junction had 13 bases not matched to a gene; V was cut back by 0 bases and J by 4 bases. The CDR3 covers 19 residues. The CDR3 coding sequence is TGTGCCAGCAGCGTAGCGGAGGGACAGGGGCTAGCGACTTACAATGAGCAGTTCTTC. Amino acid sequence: CASSVAEGQGLATYNEQFF.

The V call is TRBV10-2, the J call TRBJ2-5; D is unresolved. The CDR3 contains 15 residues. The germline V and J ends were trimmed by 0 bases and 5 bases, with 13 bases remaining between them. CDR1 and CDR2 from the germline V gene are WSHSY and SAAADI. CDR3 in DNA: TGCGCCAGCAGTGAGTCGACGGGTTACGGGGAGACCCAGTACTTC. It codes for CASSESTGYGETQYF.